This T cell receptor beta chain is from a study of cytomegalovirus exposure and HLA in healthy donors. Looking at the study overall: Across 300 to 400 genotyped donors, approximately 80% landed in the Caucasian-associated ancestry cluster. The study's findings and limits: Most TCRs appeared rarely, but some public TCRs recurred in many donors. Reportedly, a later analysis found an Asian-associated ancestry cluster had fewer N-insertions than the approximately 640-donor mean.

CDR3 size: 14 residues. CDR1 is LNHNV and CDR2 is YYDKDF in the germline V gene (reference sequence). Trimming removed 0 bases at V and 7 bases at J, with 12 bases between. The PCR had 60 Vbeta and 13 Jbeta primers. Generated by immunoSEQ multiplex PCR, the TCRdb table keeps only in-frame clones and is missing some. The sample shows 130,000 to 150,000 clones, 60% to 85% of them seen only once. This clone was counted a single time. The antigen is undetermined. The sample contains more than one DNA sequence encoding this CDR3. Sequenced: PBMCs. The clonotype was recovered from a man aged 40-49 years in good health and CMV-seropositive. The chain has TRBV15 and TRBJ1-2; D gene unclear. The DNA for the CDR3 is TGTGCCACCAGCAGAGAGACTAGGTTCTCTGGCTACACCTTC. Translating it yields CATSRETRFSGYTF. The full variable domain, rest sourced from reference TRBV15 and TRBJ1-2, is DAMVIQNPRYQVTQFGKPVTLSCSQTLNHNVMYWYQQKSSQAPKLLFHYYDKDFNNEADTPDNFQSRRPNTSFCFLDIRSPGLGDTAMYLCATSRETRFSGYTFGSGTRLTVV.